This T cell receptor beta chain was identified in a study of CD8 T cells in Susac syndrome. The wider study: The Susac syndrome patients were therapy-naive, on corticosteroids, or on intravenous immunoglobulin alone at blood draw.

As judged by recently defined diagnostic criteria, patients with Susac syndrome had definite or probable disease. Per the germline V gene, CDR1 is SNHLY and CDR2 is FYNNEI. This CDR3 spans 15 amino acids. V was clipped by 5 bases and J by 2 bases; unmatched bases: 6. Points from the study as a whole: The CD4+ T cell repertoires in Susac syndrome were not clonally expanded.

Concerning this clonotype itself: Antigen specificity is unknown.

It was with random hexamers that roughly 0.45 to 1 ug RNA was reverse transcribed. Across 54 Vbeta and 13 Jbeta, immunoSEQ multiplex PCR amplified TCR beta CDR3. TCRdb itself ran the immunoSEQ multiplex PCR reads through MiXCR, one entry per CDR3 protein. Of hundreds of thousands of distinct CDR3 sequences in the sample, roughly 93% are singletons; the top ten hold around 0.16%. Sequenced material: CD4+ T cells from PBMCs. The J gene is TRBJ2-1, the V gene TRBV2; TRBD1 agrees at 7 bases. The sequence was obtained from a human donor with Susac syndrome. The CDR3 protein is CASSRAQGAYNEQFF. Here the CDR3 DNA reads TGTGCCAGCAGTCGAGCGCAGGGGGCCTACAATGAGCAGTTCTTC.